The 23 T cell receptor beta chains in this list originate from one sample, sequenced in a study of T cell changes during pregnancy in multiple sclerosis. The assay was immunoSEQ multiplex PCR, and TCRdb's table has in-frame clones only and misses some. The sample lists over 25,000 clones; about 92% were seen once. This sample comprised CD4+ T cells from peripheral blood mononuclear cells, obtained in the first trimester of pregnancy. These receptors originate from a female donor with multiple sclerosis, enrolled in a pregnancy study.

This clone showed up just a few times. The chain combines TRBV2 with TRBJ1-1; D call uncertain. The CDR3 totals 14 residues. V was cut by 6 bases and J by 2 bases, with 13 bases left in between. Germline CDR1 SNHLY, CDR2 FYNNEI. CDR3 sequence: CASRPLQANTEAFF. Written as DNA, the CDR3 is TGTGCCAGCAGACCCCTCCAGGCAAACACTGAAGCTTTCTTT.

The rearrangement joins TRBV7-3 to TRBJ1-1; 8 bases align to TRBD1. The ends lost 5 bases at V and 4 bases at J; junction bases unmatched: 6. CDR3 size: 14 residues. Germline lookup yields CDR1 SGHTA and CDR2 FQGTGA. The CDR3 region has the DNA TGTGCCAGCAGCACAGGGGGAAGGGGCACTGAAGCTTTCTTT. It is translated as CASSTGGRGTEAFF.

CDR3 residues: CASSLSGGADTQYF. CDR3 coding DNA: TGTGCCAGCAGCTTAAGCGGGGGGGCAGATACGCAGTATTTT. This chain uses TRBV7-3 with TRBJ2-3; 9 bases line up with TRBD2. The V and J ends lost 1 base and 4 bases, in that order; junction bases with no gene match: 0. Germline V gene data show CDR1 as SGHTA and CDR2 as FQGTGA. The CDR3 contains 14 residues.

The V and J genes are TRBV14 and TRBJ2-5; 7 bases map to TRBD2. The V segment lost 4 bases and the J segment 2 bases; nucleotides outside the gene matches: 13. This CDR3 region has 17 residues. Germline V gene data show CDR1 as SGHDN and CDR2 as FVKESK. CDR3 amino acids: CASSRLPPGAGQETQYF. The CDR3 nucleotides are TGTGCCAGCAGCCGTCTTCCCCCGGGAGCGGGGCAAGAGACCCAGTACTTC.

This sequence joins TRBV2 and TRBJ1-1; tentative D call: TRBD1 (5 bases). The CDR3 spans 16 residues. The V gene lost 1 base and the J gene lost 4 bases, with 16 bases spanning the gap. Germline V gene sequence: CDR1 SNHLY, CDR2 FYNNEI. The CDR3 protein is CASSEESAGLGTEAFF. The CDR3 nucleotides read TGTGCCAGCAGTGAAGAGTCGGCAGGGTTAGGCACTGAAGCTTTCTTT. Full variable domain (outside the CDR3, taken from reference TRBV2 and TRBJ1-1): EPEVTQTPSHQVTQMGQEVILRCVPISNHLYFYWYRQILGQKVEFLVSFYNNEISEKSEIFDDQFSVERPDGSNFTLKIRSTKLEDSAMYFCASSEESAGLGTEAFFGQGTRLTVV.

The chain carries TRBV18 and TRBJ1-3; TRBD1 agrees at 9 bases. The CDR3 spans 15 residues. The germline V gene has CDR1 KGHSH and CDR2 LQKENI. V lost 3 bases, J lost 5 bases, and 5 bases stayed unmatched. CDR3 in amino acids: CASSPGTGNRNTIYF. The CDR3 DNA reads TGTGCCAGCTCACCCGGGACAGGGAATCGAAACACCATATATTTT.

The CDR3 loop reads CASSSIGGSNEQFF. CDR3 DNA sequence: TGTGCCAGCAGCTCCATCGGGGGATCAAATGAGCAGTTCTTC. The chain joins TRBV7-9 to TRBJ2-1; D may be TRBD2 (6 bases). In germline, CDR1 is SEHNR, CDR2 FQNEAQ (reference sequence). This CDR3 has 14 residues. V gave up 4 bases and J gave up 7 bases, with 14 bases separating them.

The chain recombines TRBV2 with TRBJ1-2, with TRBD1 matching over 7 bases. Germline V gives CDR1 SNHLY, CDR2 FYNNEI. This CDR3 spans 16 amino acids. The V segment lost 7 bases and the J segment 5 bases; nucleotides outside the gene matches: 16. The CDR3 DNA sequence: TGTGCCAGCACCTTACAGGGGACAATAGGAACTTATGGCTACACCTTC. Translation: CASTLQGTIGTYGYTF.

This chain uses TRBV10-1 with TRBJ2-1, with TRBD1 identical over 9 bases. This CDR3 spans 16 amino acids. V dropped 6 bases and J dropped 2; count of bases not matched to a gene: 8. Germline V gene data show CDR1 as WNHNN and CDR2 as SYGVQD (reference sequence). CDR3 region: CASSPGTGITYNEQFF. The CDR3 DNA is TGCGCCAGCAGCCCCGGGACAGGGATCACCTACAATGAGCAGTTCTTC.

The chain combines TRBV5-4 with TRBJ1-2; a possible D gene is TRBD1 (5 bases). This CDR3 comprises 15 residues. CDR1 is SGHNT and CDR2 is YYREEE in the germline V gene (reference sequence). V gave up 0 bases and J gave up 3 bases, with 12 bases separating them. The CDR3: CASSLGGARYYGYTF. The CDR3 nucleotides are TGTGCCAGCAGCTTGGGGGGCGCACGGTACTATGGCTACACCTTC.

The chain recombines TRBV18 with TRBJ1-4, with 7 positions matching TRBD1. Per the germline V gene, CDR1 is KGHSH and CDR2 is LQKENI. The CDR3 is 13 residues long. Unmatched junction bases numbered 1, after V lost 2 bases and J lost 7 bases. The CDR3 reads CASSPGTVEKLFF. CDR3 nucleotide sequence: TGTGCCAGCTCACCAGGGACAGTTGAAAAACTGTTTTTT.

The chain uses TRBV5-1 and TRBJ2-1; maybe TRBD1 (6 bases). V was pared by 4 bases and J by 12 bases, with 17 bases between. The V gene's germline CDR1 is SGHRS and CDR2 YFSETQ. There are 13 residues in the CDR3. This chain's CDR3 is CASSPQDSARQFF. In DNA form, the CDR3 reads TGCGCCAGCAGCCCGCAGGACAGTGCCCGGCAGTTCTTC.

The chain recombines TRBV5-1 with TRBJ2-3, with 8 positions matching TRBD2. Germline V lookup: CDR1 SGHRS, CDR2 YFSETQ. The V gene end was trimmed by 3 bases and the J gene end by 0 bases; junction bases not matched to a gene: 9. The CDR3 has 17 amino acids. CDR3 protein: CASSSGAGGPSTDTQYF. As DNA, the CDR3 is TGCGCCAGCAGCTCCGGCGCGGGGGGCCCGAGCACAGATACGCAGTATTTT.

V is TRBV11-3 and J is TRBJ2-1, with 9 bases aligning to TRBD2. V shed 3 bases and J 12 bases; nucleotides not matched to a gene: 9. There are 14 residues in the CDR3. The germline gives CDR1 SGHNT, CDR2 YENEEA. As DNA, the CDR3 is TGTGCCAGCAGCTTTGGTCCTAGCGGGGTCGGGCAGTTCTTC. Encoded protein: CASSFGPSGVGQFF.

J is TRBJ2-5 and V is TRBV6-6, with TRBD1 matching over 7 bases. The CDR3 is 15 residues long. Looked up from germline, CDR1 is MNHNY and CDR2 is SVGAGI (reference sequence). V gave up 6 bases and J gave up 1 base; unmatched junction bases: 8. The CDR3 nucleotides read TGTGCCAGCAGCAACCGAGGGGGCTTCCAAGAGACCCAGTACTTC. Translation: CASSNRGGFQETQYF.

The rearrangement joins TRBV15 to TRBJ2-3; 14 bases are a match to TRBD2. The CDR3 spans 14 residues. Losses at the gene ends were 9 bases for V and 6 bases for J; bases not matched to a gene: 5. From germline, CDR1 is LNHNV and CDR2 YYDKDF (reference sequence). The CDR3 DNA is TGTGCCACTGGACTAGCGGGGGGTCCGGATACGCAGTATTTT. As protein: CATGLAGGPDTQYF.

The chain joins TRBV5-1 to TRBJ1-2; 7 bases line up with TRBD1. The germline gives CDR1 SGHRS, CDR2 YFSETQ. This CDR3 is 13 amino acids long. J gave up 4 bases and V 2 bases, and 2 bases lay outside the gene matches. The CDR3 nucleotides are TGCGCCAGCAGCTTACAGGGGATCTATGGCTACACCTTC. As protein: CASSLQGIYGYTF.

About this clone: At one of its ends the junction is not consistent with the germline gene, which may arise from a read error. This rearrangement joins TRBV19 to TRBJ2-3; 8 bases align to TRBD1. There are 15 residues in the CDR3. CDR1 LNHDA and CDR2 SQIVND come from the germline V gene (reference sequence). CDR3 sequence reads: CASSMLGTGTDTQYF. In DNA, the CDR3 is TGTGCCAGTAGTATGTTAGGGACAGGCACTGATACGCAGTATTTT. Full variable domain (remainder filled in from reference TRBV19 and TRBJ2-3): DGGITQSPKYLFRKEGQNVTLSCEQNLNHDAMYWYRQDPGQGLRLIYYSQIVNDFQKGDIAEGYSVSREKKESFPLTVTSAQKNPTAFYLCASSMLGTGTDTQYFGPGTRLTVL.

The count of this clone is one. The CDR3 nucleotides are TGTGCCAGCTCACCAACAGGGCTCAATCAGCCCCAGCATTTT. It is translated as CASSPTGLNQPQHF. The J gene is TRBJ1-5, the V gene TRBV18; tentative D call: TRBD1 (6 bases). Germline V gene sequence: CDR1 KGHSH, CDR2 LQKENI. V shed 2 bases and J shed 3 bases, with 8 bases lying between them. The CDR3 spans 14 residues.

J is TRBJ2-2 and V is TRBV9, with TRBD1 matching 7 bases. The CDR3 covers 16 residues. With V trimmed by 4 bases and J by 4 bases, 10 bases remained unmatched. Germline lookup yields CDR1 SGDLS and CDR2 YYNGEE. The CDR3 DNA follows: TGTGCCAGCAGCCCACAGGGGATGGGGGTCACCGGGGAGCTGTTTTTT. Protein: CASSPQGMGVTGELFF.

The chain recombines TRBV18 with TRBJ1-1, with 9 bases identical to TRBD1. The CDR3 spans 15 residues. Germline V gene lookup returns CDR1 KGHSH and CDR2 LQKENI. The V and J ends lost 3 bases and 4 bases, in that order; junction bases with no gene match: 6. CDR3 loop: CASSPDRGESTEAFF. CDR3 bases: TGTGCCAGCTCACCCGACAGGGGGGAGAGCACTGAAGCTTTCTTT.

The CDR3 sequence: CASAGGNEQYF. The CDR3 DNA sequence: TGTGCCAGCGCAGGGGGGAACGAGCAGTACTTC. The chain is built from TRBV18 and TRBJ2-7; possibly TRBD1 for D (7 bases). This CDR3 contains 11 residues. Trimming left V 8 bases short and J 5 bases short, with 10 bases between. Germline V gives CDR1 KGHSH, CDR2 LQKENI.

The genes are TRBV18 and TRBJ2-1; TRBD2 might be the D (5 bases). The V end was cut by 2 bases, the J end by 2 bases, with 10 bases between. Germline CDR1 is KGHSH and CDR2 is LQKENI. There are 15 residues in the CDR3. This CDR3 is CASSPAAVAYNEQFF. For the CDR3, the DNA is TGTGCCAGCTCACCAGCAGCGGTCGCCTACAATGAGCAGTTCTTC.